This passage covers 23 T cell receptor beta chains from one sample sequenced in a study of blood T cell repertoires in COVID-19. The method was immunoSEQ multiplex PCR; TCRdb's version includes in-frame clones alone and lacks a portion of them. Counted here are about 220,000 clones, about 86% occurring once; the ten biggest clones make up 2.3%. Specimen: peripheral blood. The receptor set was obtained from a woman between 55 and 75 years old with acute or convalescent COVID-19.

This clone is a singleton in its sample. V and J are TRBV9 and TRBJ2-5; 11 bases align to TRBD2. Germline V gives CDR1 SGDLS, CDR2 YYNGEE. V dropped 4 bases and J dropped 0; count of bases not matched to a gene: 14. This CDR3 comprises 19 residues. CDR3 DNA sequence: TGTGCCAGCAGCCACGTCCCGGGACTAGCGGCTACGTACCAAGAGACCCAGTACTTC. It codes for CASSHVPGLAATYQETQYF.

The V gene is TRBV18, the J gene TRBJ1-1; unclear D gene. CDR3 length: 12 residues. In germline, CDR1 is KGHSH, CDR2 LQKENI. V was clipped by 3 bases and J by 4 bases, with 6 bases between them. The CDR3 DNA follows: TGTGCCAGCTCACCGATGAGCACTGAAGCTTTCTTT. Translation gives CASSPMSTEAFF.

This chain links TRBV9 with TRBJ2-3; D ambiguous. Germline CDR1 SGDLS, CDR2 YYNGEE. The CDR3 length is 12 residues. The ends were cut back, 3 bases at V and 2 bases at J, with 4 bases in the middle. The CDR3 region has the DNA TGTGCCAGCAGCGCCAACACAGATACGCAGTATTTT. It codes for CASSANTDTQYF.

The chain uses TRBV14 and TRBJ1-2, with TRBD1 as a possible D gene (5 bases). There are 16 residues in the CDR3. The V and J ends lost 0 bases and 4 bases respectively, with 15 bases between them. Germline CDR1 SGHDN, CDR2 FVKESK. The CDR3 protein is CASSQEYRGVAYGYTF. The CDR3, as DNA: TGTGCCAGCAGCCAAGAATACCGGGGGGTGGCCTATGGCTACACCTTC.

The CDR3 DNA sequence: TGTGCCAGCAGCCCAAGTCCCGGACAGAGCTCTGGGGCCAACGTCCTGACTTTC. Encoded protein: CASSPSPGQSSGANVLTF. The gene calls are TRBV9 and TRBJ2-6; D is perhaps TRBD1 (6 bases). The length of the CDR3 is 18 residues. Germline V gene data show CDR1 as SGDLS and CDR2 as YYNGEE. Trimming took 4 bases from V and 0 from J, leaving 17 bases between them.

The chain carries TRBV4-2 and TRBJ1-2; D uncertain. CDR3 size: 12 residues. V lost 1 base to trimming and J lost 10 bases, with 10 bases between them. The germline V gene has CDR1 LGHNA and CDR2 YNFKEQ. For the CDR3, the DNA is TGTGCCAGCAGCCAAGGAAGAGTAGACTACACCTTC. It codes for CASSQGRVDYTF.

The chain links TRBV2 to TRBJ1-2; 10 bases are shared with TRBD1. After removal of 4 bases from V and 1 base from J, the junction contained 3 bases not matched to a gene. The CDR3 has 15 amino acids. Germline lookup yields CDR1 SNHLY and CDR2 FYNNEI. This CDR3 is CASSAGTGVNYGYTF. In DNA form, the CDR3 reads TGTGCCAGCAGTGCGGGGACAGGGGTTAACTATGGCTACACCTTC.

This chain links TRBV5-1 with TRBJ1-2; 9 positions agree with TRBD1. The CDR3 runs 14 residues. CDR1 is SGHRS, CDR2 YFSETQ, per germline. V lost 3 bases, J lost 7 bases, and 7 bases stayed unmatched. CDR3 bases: TGCGCCAGCAGCTCCGGACAGGGGATAGCTGGCTACACCTTC. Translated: CASSSGQGIAGYTF. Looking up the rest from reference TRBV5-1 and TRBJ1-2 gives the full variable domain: KAGVTQTPRYLIKTRGQQVTLSCSPISGHRSVSWYQQTPGQGLQFLFEYFSETQRNKGNFPGRFSGRQFSNSRSEMNVSTLELGDSALYLCASSSGQGIAGYTFGSGTRLTVV.

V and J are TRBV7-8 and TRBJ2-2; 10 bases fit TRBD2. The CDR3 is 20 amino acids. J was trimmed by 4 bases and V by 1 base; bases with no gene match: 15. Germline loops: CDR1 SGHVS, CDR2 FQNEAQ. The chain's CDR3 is CASSLDSPLAGVPGTGELFF. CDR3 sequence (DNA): TGTGCCAGCAGCTTAGATTCCCCGCTAGCGGGGGTGCCGGGCACCGGGGAGCTGTTTTTT.

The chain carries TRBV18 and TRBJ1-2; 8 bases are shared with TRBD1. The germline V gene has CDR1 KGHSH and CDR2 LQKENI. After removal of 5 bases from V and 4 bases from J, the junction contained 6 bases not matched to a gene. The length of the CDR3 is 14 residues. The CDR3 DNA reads TGTGCCAGCTCAACGACAGGGGTGAGCTATGGCTACACCTTC. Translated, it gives CASSTTGVSYGYTF.

Written as DNA, the CDR3 is TGCGCCAGCAGTCAACGGACAGGGACTGGAAACACCATATATTTT. Protein: CASSQRTGTGNTIYF. V is TRBV23-1 and J is TRBJ1-3, with 8 nucleotides matching TRBD1. TRBV23-1 is an ORF, with its function uncertain. The CDR3 has 15 amino acids. J was trimmed by 2 bases and V by 2 bases; bases with no gene match: 2.

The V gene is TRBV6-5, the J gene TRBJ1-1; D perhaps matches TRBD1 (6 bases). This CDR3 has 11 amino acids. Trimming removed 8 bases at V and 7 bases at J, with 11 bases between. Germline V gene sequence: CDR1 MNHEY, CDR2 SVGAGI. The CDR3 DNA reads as TGTGCCAGCCGGACAGCAAGTGAAGCTTTCTTT. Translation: CASRTASEAFF.

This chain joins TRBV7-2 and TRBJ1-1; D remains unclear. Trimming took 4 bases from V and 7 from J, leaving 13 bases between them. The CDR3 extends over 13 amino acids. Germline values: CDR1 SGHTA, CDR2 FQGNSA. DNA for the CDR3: TGTGCCAGCAGCTCACTTTGGCGGGGTGAAGCTTTCTTT. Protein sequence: CASSSLWRGEAFF.

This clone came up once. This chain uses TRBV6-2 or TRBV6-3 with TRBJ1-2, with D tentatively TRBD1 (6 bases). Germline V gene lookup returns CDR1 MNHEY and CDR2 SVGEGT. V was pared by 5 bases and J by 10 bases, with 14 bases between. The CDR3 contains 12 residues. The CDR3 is CASSDPTGSYTF. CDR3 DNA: TGTGCCAGCAGTGACCCGACAGGTTCCTACACCTTC.

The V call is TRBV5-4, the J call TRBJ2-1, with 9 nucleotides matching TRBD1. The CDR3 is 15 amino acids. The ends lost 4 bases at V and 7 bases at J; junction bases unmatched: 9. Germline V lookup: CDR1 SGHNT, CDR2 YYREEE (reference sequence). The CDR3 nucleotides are TGTGCCAGCAGCCCCAGCGCGGACAGGGGAAATGAGCAGTTCTTC. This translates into CASSPSADRGNEQFF.

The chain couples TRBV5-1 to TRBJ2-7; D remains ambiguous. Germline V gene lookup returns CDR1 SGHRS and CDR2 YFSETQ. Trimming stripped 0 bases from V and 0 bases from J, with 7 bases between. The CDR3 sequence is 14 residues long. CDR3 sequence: CASSLGTVSYEQYF. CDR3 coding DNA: TGCGCCAGCAGCTTGGGAACAGTCTCCTACGAGCAGTACTTC.

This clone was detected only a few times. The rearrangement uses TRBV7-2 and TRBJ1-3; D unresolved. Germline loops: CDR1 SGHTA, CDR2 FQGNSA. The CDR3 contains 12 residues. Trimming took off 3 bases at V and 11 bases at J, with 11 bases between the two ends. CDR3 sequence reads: CASSFNEGAIYF. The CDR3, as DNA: TGTGCCAGCAGCTTTAACGAGGGTGCCATATATTTT. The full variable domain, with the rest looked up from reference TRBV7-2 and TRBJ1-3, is GAGVSQSPSNKVTEKGKDVELRCDPISGHTALYWYRQSLGQGLEFLIYFQGNSAPDKSGLPSDRFSAERTGGSVSTLTIQRTQQEDSAVYLCASSFNEGAIYFGEGSWLTVV.

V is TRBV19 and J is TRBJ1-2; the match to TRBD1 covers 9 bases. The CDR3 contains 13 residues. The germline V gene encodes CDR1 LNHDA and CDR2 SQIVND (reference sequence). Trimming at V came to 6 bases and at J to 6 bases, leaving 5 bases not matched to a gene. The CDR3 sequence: CASREQGANGYTF. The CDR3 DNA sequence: TGTGCCAGTAGAGAACAGGGGGCGAATGGCTACACCTTC.

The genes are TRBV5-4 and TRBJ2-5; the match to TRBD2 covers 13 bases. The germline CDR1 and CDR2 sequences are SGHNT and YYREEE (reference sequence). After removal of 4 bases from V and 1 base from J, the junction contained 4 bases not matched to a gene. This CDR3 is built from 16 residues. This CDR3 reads CASSRGLAGVQETQYF. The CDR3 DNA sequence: TGTGCCAGCAGCCGAGGACTAGCGGGGGTCCAAGAGACCCAGTACTTC.

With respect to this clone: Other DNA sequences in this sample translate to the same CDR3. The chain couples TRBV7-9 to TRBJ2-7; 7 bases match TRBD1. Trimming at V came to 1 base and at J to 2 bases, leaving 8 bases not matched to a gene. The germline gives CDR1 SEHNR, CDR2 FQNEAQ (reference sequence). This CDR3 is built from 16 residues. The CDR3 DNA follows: TGTGCCAGCAGCTTAGGGGGTCAGGGGGATACCTACGAGCAGTACTTC. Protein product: CASSLGGQGDTYEQYF.

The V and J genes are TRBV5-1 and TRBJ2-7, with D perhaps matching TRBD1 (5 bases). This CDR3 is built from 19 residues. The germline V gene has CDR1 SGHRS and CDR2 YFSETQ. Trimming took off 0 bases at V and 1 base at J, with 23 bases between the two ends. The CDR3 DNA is TGCGCCAGCAGCTTGGATCCAGTTAAATGGGGCAGCTTGTCCTACGAGCAGTACTTC. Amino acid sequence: CASSLDPVKWGSLSYEQYF. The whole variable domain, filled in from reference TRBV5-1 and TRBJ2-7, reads KAGVTQTPRYLIKTRGQQVTLSCSPISGHRSVSWYQQTPGQGLQFLFEYFSETQRNKGNFPGRFSGRQFSNSRSEMNVSTLELGDSALYLCASSLDPVKWGSLSYEQYFGPGTRLTVT.

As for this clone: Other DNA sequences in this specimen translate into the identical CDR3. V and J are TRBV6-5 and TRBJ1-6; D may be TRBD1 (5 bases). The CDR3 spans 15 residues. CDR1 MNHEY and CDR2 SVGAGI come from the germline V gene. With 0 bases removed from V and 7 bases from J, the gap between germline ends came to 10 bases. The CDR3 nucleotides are TGTGCCAGCAGTTACTCGATTCGGGGGAATTCACCCCTCCACTTT. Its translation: CASSYSIRGNSPLHF.

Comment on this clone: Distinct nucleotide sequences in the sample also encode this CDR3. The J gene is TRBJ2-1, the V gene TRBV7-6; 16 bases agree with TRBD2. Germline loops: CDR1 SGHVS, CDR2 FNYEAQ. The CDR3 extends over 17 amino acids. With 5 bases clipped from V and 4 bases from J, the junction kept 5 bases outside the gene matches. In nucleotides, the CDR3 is TGTGCCAGCAGCCCCGGGACTAGCGGGGGGGCATACAATGAGCAGTTCTTC. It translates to CASSPGTSGGAYNEQFF.